The present TCR beta chain was sequenced within a study of control samples from healthy donors and cancer patients. Repertoires were generated with immunoSEQ multiplex PCR, while TCRdb's copy carries only in-frame clones and drops some. Among about 84,000 clones, 84% were seen once, and the ten largest hold around a tenth. This clone was counted only a few times. V was pared by 5 bases and J by 0 bases, with 13 bases between. This CDR3 is built from 15 residues. Germline V lookup: CDR1 SGHVS, CDR2 FNYEAQ. Source material: PBMCs. The receptor's source is a man in his fifties or sixties with head and neck cancer. The chain links TRBV7-6 to TRBJ1-2; D is possibly TRBD1 (5 bases). The CDR3 region has the DNA TGTGCCAGCAGCGCCGCGAAGACAGCTAACTATGGCTACACCTTC. Its protein is CASSAAKTANYGYTF.